Given below is one T cell receptor (beta chain) in context. The antigen is undetermined. V was pared by 6 bases and J by 0 bases, with 11 bases between. The CDR3 covers 14 residues. Germline CDR1 and CDR2: SNHLY and FYNNEI. The data originate from a study of cytomegalovirus exposure and HLA in healthy donors. Findings and limits, study-wide: Among donors in an Asian-associated ancestry cluster, a later analysis reportedly found fewer N-insertions than the roughly 700-donor mean.

Both 60 Vbeta primers and 13 Jbeta primers went into the PCR. In the authors' workflow: Counted up in a later analysis, unique TCR beta chains came to 65 million to 80 million, with around 11 million shared. The protocol was immunoSEQ multiplex PCR, while the TCRdb copy is restricted to in-frame clones and leaves out a portion. The V and J calls and the clone size are those of that table, but D and trimming were determined from the DNA. This sample has roughly 140,000 clones, with about 80% found just once. The chain employs TRBV2 and TRBJ1-1, with TRBD1 as a possible D gene (5 bases). The sample comprised PBMCs. The source is a man aged 25 to 45 in good health and CMV-seropositive. The CDR3 DNA reads as TGTGCCAGCAGCCTGACAGCGTTGAACACTGAAGCTTTCTTT. As protein: CASSLTALNTEAFF.